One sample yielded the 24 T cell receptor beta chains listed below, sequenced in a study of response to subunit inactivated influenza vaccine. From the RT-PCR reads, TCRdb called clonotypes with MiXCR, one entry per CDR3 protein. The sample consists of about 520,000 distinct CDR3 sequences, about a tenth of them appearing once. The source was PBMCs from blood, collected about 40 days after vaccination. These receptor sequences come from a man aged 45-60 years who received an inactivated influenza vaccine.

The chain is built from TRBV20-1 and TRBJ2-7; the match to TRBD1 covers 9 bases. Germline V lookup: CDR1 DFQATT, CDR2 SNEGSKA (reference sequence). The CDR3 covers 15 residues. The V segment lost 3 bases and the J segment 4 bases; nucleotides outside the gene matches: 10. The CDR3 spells CSASHSPGQGYEQYF. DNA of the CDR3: TGCAGTGCTAGCCATTCTCCGGGACAGGGTTACGAGCAGTACTTC.

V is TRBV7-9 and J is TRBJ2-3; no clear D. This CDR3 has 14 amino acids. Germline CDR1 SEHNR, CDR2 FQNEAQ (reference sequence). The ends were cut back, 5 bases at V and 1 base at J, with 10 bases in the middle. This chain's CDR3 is CASSLPPGTDTQYF. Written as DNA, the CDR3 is TGTGCCAGCAGCCTTCCACCGGGCACAGATACGCAGTATTTT.

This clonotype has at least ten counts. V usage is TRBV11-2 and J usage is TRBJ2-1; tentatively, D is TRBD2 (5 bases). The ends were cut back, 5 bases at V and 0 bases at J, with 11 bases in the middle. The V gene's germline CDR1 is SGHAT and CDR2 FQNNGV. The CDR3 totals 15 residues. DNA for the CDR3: TGTGCCAGCAGCCAGAGGGTAGGCTCCTACAATGAGCAGTTCTTC. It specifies CASSQRVGSYNEQFF.

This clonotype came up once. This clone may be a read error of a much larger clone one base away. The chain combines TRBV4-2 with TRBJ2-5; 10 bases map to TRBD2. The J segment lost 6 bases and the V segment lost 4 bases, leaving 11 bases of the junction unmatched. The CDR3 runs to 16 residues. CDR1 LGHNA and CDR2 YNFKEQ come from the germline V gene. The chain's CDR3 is CASSLVGLAAKKTQYF. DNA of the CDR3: TGTGCCAGCAGCCTCGTTGGACTAGCGGCCAAAAAGACCCAGTACTTC.

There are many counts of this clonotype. The CDR3 reads CASSLRDRTEAFF. CDR3 bases: TGTGCCAGCAGTTTGAGAGACAGAACTGAAGCTTTCTTT. The genes are TRBV12-3 or TRBV12-4 and TRBJ1-1; tentatively, D is TRBD1 (5 bases). V was cut by 3 bases and J by 5 bases, with 10 bases left in between. The CDR3 length is 13 residues.

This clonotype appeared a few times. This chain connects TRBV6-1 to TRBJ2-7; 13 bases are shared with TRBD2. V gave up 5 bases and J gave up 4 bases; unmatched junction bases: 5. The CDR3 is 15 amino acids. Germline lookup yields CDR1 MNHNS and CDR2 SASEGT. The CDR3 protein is CASSQGTSGMYEQYF. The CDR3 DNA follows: TGTGCCAGCAGTCAGGGGACTAGCGGGATGTACGAGCAGTACTTC.

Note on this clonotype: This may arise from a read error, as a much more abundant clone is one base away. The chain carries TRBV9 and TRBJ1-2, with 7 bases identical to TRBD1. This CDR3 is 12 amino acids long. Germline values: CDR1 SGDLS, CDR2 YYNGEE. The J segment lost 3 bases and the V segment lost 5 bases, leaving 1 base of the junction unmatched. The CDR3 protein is CASSGQDYGYTF. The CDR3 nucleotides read TGTGCCAGCAGTGGACAGGACTATGGCTACACCTTC.

The CDR3 DNA follows: TGTGCCAGCAGCTTAGACAGGGAGGTTGGCTACACCTTC. The encoded protein is CASSLDREVGYTF. This rearrangement joins TRBV7-8 to TRBJ1-2; D perhaps matches TRBD1 (6 bases). The germline V gene has CDR1 SGHVS and CDR2 FQNEAQ. Trimming removed 1 base from V and 7 bases from J, with 10 bases in between. The CDR3 is 13 residues long.

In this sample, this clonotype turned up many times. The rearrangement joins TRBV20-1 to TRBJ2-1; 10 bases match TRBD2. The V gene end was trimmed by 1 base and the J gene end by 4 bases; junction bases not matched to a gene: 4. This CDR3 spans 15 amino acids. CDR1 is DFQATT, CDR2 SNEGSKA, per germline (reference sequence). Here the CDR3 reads CSARGSGGAYNEQFF. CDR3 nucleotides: TGCAGTGCTAGAGGGAGCGGGGGGGCGTACAATGAGCAGTTCTTC.

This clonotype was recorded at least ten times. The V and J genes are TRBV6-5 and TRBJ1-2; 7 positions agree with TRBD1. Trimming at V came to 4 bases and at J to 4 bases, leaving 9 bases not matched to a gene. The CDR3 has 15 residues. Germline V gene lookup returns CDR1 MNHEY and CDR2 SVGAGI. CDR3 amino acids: CASSSLRQGGYGYTF. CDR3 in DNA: TGTGCCAGCAGTTCGCTCAGACAGGGAGGCTATGGCTACACCTTC.

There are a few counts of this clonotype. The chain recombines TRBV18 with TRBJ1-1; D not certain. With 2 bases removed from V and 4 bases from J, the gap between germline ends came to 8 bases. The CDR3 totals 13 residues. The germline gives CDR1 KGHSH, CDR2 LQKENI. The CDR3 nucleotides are TGTGCCAGCTCACCATTAACTTCCACTGAAGCTTTCTTT. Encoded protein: CASSPLTSTEAFF.

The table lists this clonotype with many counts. The CDR3 nucleotides are TGTGCCAGCAGCCGGCTCGGACTAGCGGGAGCAGATACGCAGTATTTT. It yields the protein CASSRLGLAGADTQYF. J is TRBJ2-3 and V is TRBV3-1, with 13 nucleotides matching TRBD2. From germline, CDR1 is LGHDT and CDR2 YNNKEL (reference sequence). The V gene end was trimmed by 4 bases and the J gene end by 4 bases; junction bases not matched to a gene: 5. The CDR3 loop spans 16 amino acids.

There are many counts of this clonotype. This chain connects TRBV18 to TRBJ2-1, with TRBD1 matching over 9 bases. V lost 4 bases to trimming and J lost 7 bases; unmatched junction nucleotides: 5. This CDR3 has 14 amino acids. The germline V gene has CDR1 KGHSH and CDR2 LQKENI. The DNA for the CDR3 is TGTGCCAGCTCACAGTTGACAGGGGGGAATGAGCAGTTCTTC. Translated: CASSQLTGGNEQFF.

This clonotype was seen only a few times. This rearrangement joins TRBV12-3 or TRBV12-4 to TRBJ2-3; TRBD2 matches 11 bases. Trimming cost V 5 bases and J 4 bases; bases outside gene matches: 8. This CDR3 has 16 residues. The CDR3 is CASSPRLAGTSDTQYF. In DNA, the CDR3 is TGTGCCAGCAGTCCCCGACTAGCGGGAACGTCAGATACGCAGTATTTT.

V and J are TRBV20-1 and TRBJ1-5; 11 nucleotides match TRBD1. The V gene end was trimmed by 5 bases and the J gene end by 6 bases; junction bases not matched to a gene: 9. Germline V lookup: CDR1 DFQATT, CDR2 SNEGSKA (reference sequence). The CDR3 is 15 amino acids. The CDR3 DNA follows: TGCAGTGCTGGACAGGGGGCCGGAATAGGTCAGCCCCAGCATTTT. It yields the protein CSAGQGAGIGQPQHF.

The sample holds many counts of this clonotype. The CDR3 DNA follows: TGTGCCAGCAGCCGGACGGGGACTGAAGCTTTCTTT. Its protein is CASSRTGTEAFF. The chain has TRBV7-2 and TRBJ1-1; D is undetermined. This CDR3 comprises 12 residues. Germline CDR1 reads SGHTA; CDR2 reads FQGNSA. V lost 5 bases and J 5 bases, leaving 9 bases between the germline ends.

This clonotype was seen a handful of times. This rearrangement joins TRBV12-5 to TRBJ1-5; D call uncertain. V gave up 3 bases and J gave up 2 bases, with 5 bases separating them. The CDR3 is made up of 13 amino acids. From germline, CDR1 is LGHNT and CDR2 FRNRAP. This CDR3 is CASGFGGNQPQHF. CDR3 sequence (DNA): TGTGCTAGTGGTTTCGGAGGCAATCAGCCCCAGCATTTT.

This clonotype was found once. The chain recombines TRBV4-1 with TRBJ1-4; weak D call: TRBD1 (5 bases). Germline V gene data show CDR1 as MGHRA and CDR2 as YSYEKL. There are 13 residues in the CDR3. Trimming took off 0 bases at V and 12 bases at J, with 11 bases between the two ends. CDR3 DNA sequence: TGCGCCAGCAGCCAAGAGAGGGGCGGGCAACTGTTTTTT. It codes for CASSQERGGQLFF.

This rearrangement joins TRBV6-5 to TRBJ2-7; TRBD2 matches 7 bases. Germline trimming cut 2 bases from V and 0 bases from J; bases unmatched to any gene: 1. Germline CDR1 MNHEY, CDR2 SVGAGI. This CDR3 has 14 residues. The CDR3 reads CASSYLADSYEQYF. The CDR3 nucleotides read TGTGCCAGCAGTTACCTAGCGGACTCCTACGAGCAGTACTTC.

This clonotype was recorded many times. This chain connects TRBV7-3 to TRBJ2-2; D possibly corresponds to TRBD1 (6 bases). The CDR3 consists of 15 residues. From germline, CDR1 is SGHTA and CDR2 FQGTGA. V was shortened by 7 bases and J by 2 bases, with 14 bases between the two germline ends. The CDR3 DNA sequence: TGTGCCAGCACTATGCTGGGGGCCAACACCGGGGAGCTGTTTTTT. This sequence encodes CASTMLGANTGELFF. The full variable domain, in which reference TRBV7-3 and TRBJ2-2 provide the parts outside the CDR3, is GAGVSQTPSNKVTEKGKYVELRCDPISGHTALYWYRQSLGQGPEFLIYFQGTGAADDSGLPNDRFFAVRPEGSVSTLKIQRTERGDSAVYLCASTMLGANTGELFFGEGSRLTVL.

The CDR3 nucleotides are TGTGCCATCAGTGAGCGGCTCCACAATGAGCAGTTCTTC. This codes for CAISERLHNEQFF. The chain carries TRBV10-3 and TRBJ2-1; D gene uncertain. This CDR3 contains 13 residues. Germline CDR1 reads ENHRY; CDR2 reads SYGVKD. The V gene lost 2 bases and the J gene lost 5 bases, with 7 bases spanning the gap.

As DNA, the CDR3 is TGTGCCAGCAGCCAAGAATGGGTGGCATCCTACGAGCAGTACTTC. It is translated as CASSQEWVASYEQYF. The gene calls are TRBV4-2 and TRBJ2-7; D unclear. The CDR3 covers 15 residues. Germline assignment: CDR1 LGHNA and CDR2 YNFKEQ. V lost 0 bases to trimming and J lost 1 base, with 10 bases between them.

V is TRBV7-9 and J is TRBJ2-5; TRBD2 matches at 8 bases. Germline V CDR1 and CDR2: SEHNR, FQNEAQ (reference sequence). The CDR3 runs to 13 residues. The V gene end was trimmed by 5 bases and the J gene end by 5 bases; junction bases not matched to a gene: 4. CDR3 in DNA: TGTGCCAGCAGCCGGGGGGGCCTGGAGACCCAGTACTTC. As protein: CASSRGGLETQYF. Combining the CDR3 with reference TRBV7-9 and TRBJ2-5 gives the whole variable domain DTGVSQNPRHKITKRGQNVTFRCDPISEHNRLYWYRQTLGQGPEFLTYFQNEAQLEKSRLLSDRFSAERPKGSFSTLEIQRTEQGDSAMYLCASSRGGLETQYFGPGTRLLVL.

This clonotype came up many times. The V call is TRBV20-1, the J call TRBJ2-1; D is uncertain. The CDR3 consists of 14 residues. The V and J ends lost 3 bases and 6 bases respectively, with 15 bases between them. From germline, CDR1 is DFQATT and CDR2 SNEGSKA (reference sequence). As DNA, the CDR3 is TGCAGTGCTAGGGACCCTAAGTACCGCAATGAGCAGTTCTTC. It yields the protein CSARDPKYRNEQFF.